This T cell receptor (beta chain) originates from a study of cytomegalovirus exposure and HLA in healthy donors. Study-level points and caveats: CMV serostatus was the only immune exposure information that was available. Associated with cytomegalovirus, according to the listing, were around 170 TCR beta chains. The presence/absence work took it that sequencing depth was about the same across donors.

The germline V gene has CDR1 KGHSH and CDR2 LQKENI. V trimming: 4 bases; J trimming: 7 bases; junction bases outside the gene matches: 7. The CDR3 sequence is 14 residues long. PCR amplification relied on 60 Vbeta primers (plus 13 Jbeta primers). Data came from immunoSEQ multiplex PCR; TCRdb stores just in-frame clones and leaves some out. The table has under 200,000 clones, 75% to 80% seen once. Remarks on this clone: What it recognizes is unknown.

Sequenced: PBMCs. J is TRBJ1-5 and V is TRBV18; 7 bases fit TRBD1. This receptor was taken from a woman in her 40s in good health and CMV-seropositive. CDR3 region: CASSRQGQGQPQHF. CDR3 DNA: TGTGCCAGCTCACGACAGGGTCAGGGCCAGCCCCAGCATTTT.